This T cell receptor (beta chain) was observed in a study of Ad26.COV2.S vaccination and SARS-CoV-2 variants. Treatment described: roughly 18 received Ad26.COV2.S at low or high dose, single or two shots; 5 received placebo; per-sample allocation not given. Sampling was performed 63 days after the first vaccine or placebo injection. An adult of 18-55 years in Boston served as donor. In the vaccine, an Ad26 vector expressed the SARS-CoV-2 spike of the Wuhan strain. Trimming took 6 bases from V and 4 from J, leaving 19 bases between them. This CDR3 is 16 amino acids long. Germline values: CDR1 KGHSH, CDR2 LQKENI. Profiled with immunoSEQ multiplex PCR; TCRdb holds only in-frame clones, not every one. Of a few hundred thousand clones listed, around 91% are singletons.

This clonotype originated in a person between 18 and 65 years old who received the Ad26.COV2.S COVID-19 vaccine or a placebo. The J gene is TRBJ2-1, the V gene TRBV18; D is unclear. The sample was peripheral blood, taken in a trial of Ad26.COV2.S vaccine versus placebo. The CDR3 sequence: CASSSSAPGRYNEQFF. As DNA, the CDR3 is TGTGCCAGCTCCTCAAGTGCCCCCGGCCGGTACAATGAGCAGTTCTTC.